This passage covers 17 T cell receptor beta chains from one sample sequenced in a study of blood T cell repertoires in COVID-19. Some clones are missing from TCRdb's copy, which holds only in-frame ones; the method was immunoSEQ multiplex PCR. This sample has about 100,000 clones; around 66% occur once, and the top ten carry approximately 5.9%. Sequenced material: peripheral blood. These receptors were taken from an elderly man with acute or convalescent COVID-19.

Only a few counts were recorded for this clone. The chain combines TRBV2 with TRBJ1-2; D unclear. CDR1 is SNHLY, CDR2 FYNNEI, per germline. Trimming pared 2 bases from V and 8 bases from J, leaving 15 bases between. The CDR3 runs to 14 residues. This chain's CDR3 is CASSEMRVGQGYTF. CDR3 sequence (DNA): TGTGCCAGCAGTGAAATGAGGGTTGGGCAAGGCTACACCTTC.

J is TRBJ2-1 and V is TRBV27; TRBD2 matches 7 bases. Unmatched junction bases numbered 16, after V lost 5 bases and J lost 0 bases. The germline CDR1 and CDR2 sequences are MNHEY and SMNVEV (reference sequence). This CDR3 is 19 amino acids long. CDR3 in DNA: TGTGCCAGCAGTCCTCGTGGAGCGGGAACTTTTTCCTCCTACAATGAGCAGTTCTTC. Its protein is CASSPRGAGTFSSYNEQFF.

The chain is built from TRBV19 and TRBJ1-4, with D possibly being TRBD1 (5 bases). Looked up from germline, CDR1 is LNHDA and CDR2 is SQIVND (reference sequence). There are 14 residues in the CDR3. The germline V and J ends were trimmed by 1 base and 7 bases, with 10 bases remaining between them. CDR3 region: CASSIAGYTEKLFF. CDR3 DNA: TGTGCCAGTAGTATAGCAGGGTATACTGAAAAACTGTTTTTT.

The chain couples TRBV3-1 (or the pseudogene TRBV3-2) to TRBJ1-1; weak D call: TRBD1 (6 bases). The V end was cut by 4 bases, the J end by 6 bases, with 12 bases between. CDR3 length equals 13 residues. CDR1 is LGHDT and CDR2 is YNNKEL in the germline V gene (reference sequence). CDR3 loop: CASSPPQGAEAFF. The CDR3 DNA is TGTGCCAGCAGCCCCCCACAGGGAGCTGAAGCTTTCTTT.

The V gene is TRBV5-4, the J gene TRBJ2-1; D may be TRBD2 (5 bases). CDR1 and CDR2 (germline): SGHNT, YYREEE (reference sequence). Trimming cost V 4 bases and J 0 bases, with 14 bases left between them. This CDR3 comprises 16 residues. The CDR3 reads CASSPGLSNSYNEQFF. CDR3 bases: TGTGCCAGCAGCCCAGGACTTTCCAACTCCTACAATGAGCAGTTCTTC. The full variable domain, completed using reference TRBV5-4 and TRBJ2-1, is ETGVTQSPTHLIKTRGQQVTLRCSSQSGHNTVSWYQQALGQGPQFIFQYYREEENGRGNFPPRFSGLQFPNYSSELNVNALELDDSALYLCASSPGLSNSYNEQFFGPGTRLTVL.

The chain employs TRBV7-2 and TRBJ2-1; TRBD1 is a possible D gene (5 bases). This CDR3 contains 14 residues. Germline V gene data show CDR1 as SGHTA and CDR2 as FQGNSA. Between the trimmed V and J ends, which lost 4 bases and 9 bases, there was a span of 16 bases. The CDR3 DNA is TGTGCCAGCAGCTCCTCACCGGCTAGGGGTGAGCAGTTCTTC. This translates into CASSSSPARGEQFF.

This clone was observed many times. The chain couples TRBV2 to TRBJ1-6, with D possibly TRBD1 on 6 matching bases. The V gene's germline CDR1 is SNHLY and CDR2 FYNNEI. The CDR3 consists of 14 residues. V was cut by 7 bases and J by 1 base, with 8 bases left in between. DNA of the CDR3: TGTGCCAGCATGACAGGTTCCTATAATTCACCCCTCCACTTT. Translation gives CASMTGSYNSPLHF. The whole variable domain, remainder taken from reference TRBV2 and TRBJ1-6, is EPEVTQTPSHQVTQMGQEVILRCVPISNHLYFYWYRQILGQKVEFLVSFYNNEISEKSEIFDDQFSVERPDGSNFTLKIRSTKLEDSAMYFCASMTGSYNSPLHFGNGTRLTVT.

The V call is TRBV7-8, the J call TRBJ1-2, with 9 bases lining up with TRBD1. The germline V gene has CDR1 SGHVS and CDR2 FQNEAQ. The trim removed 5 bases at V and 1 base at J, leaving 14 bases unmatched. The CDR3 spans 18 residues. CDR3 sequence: CASSLGGGTGRFNYGYTF. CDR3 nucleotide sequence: TGTGCCAGCAGCCTTGGCGGTGGGACAGGGAGGTTTAACTATGGCTACACCTTC.

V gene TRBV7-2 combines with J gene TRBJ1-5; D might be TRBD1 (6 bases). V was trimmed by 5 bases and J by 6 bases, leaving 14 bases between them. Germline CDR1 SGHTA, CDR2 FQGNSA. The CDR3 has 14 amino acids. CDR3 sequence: CASSRYRDSQPQHF. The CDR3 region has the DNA TGTGCCAGCAGCCGGTACAGGGATAGTCAGCCCCAGCATTTT.

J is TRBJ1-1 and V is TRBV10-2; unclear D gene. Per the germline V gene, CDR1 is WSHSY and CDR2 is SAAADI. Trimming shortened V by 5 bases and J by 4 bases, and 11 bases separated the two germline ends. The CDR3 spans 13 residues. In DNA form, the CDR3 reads TGCGCCAGCAGTCAGAACCGGGGCACTGAAGCTTTCTTT. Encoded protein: CASSQNRGTEAFF.

The CDR3 here is CASSSDRGHSGYTF. CDR3 nucleotides: TGTGCCAGCAGCTCTGACAGGGGTCATTCTGGCTACACCTTC. The rearrangement uses TRBV7-8 and TRBJ1-2; TRBD1 matches at 8 bases. Germline V gene lookup returns CDR1 SGHVS and CDR2 FQNEAQ. V lost 4 bases and J lost 7; bases outside the gene matches: 8. The CDR3 contains 14 residues.

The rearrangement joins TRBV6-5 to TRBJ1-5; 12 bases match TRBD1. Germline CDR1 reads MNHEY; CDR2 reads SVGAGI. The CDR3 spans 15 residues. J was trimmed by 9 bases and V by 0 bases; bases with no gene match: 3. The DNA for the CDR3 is TGTGCCAGCAGTTACTCTGGGACAGGGGGCTGGCCCCAGCATTTT. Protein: CASSYSGTGGWPQHF.

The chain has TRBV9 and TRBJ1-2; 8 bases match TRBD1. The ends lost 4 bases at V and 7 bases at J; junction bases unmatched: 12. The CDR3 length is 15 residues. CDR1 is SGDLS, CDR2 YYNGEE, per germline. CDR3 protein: CASSLTSGGGVGYTF. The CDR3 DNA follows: TGTGCCAGCAGCCTCACCTCAGGGGGCGGAGTTGGCTACACCTTC.

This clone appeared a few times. For the CDR3, the DNA is TGCGCCAGCAGCCAAGCCCCTGGGACTAGCGGGAGGGTGATCGGGGAGCTGTTTTTT. Amino acid sequence: CASSQAPGTSGRVIGELFF. This chain links TRBV4-1 with TRBJ2-2; 16 nucleotides match TRBD2. Losses at the gene ends were 1 base for V and 7 bases for J; bases not matched to a gene: 9. Germline assignment: CDR1 MGHRA and CDR2 YSYEKL. The CDR3 spans 19 residues.

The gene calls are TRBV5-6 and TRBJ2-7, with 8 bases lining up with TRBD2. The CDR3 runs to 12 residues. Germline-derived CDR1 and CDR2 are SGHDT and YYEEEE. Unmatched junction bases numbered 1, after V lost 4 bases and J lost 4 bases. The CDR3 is CASSPGGYEQYF. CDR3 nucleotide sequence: TGTGCCAGCAGCCCGGGGGGGTACGAGCAGTACTTC.

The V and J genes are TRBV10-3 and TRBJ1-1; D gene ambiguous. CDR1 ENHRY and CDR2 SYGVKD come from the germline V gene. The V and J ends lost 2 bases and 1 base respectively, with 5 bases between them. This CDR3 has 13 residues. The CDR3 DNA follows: TGTGCCATCAGTGAGATCTGGAACACTGAAGCTTTCTTT. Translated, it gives CAISEIWNTEAFF.

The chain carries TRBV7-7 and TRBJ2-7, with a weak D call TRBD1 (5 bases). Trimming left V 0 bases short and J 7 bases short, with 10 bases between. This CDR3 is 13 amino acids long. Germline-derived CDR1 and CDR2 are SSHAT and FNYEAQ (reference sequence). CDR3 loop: CASSLARQTEQYF. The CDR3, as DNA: TGTGCCAGCAGCTTAGCACGACAGACGGAGCAGTACTTC. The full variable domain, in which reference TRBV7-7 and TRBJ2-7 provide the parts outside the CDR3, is GAGVSQSPRYKVTKRGQDVTLRCDPISSHATLYWYQQALGQGPEFLTYFNYEAQPDKSGLPSDRFSAERPEGSISTLTIQRTEQRDSAMYRCASSLARQTEQYFGPGTRLTVT.